This T cell receptor (beta chain) was recorded in a study of blood T cell repertoires in COVID-19. Study details: Some COVID-19 samples were acute and others convalescent; all came from the United States, Italy and Spain.

Produced via immunoSEQ multiplex PCR; TCRdb's table is partial and in-frame only. Among around 59,000 clones listed, 65% to 80% were seen once. J lost 6 bases, V lost 1 base, and 2 bases had no gene match. The CDR3 loop spans 14 amino acids. The germline V gene encodes CDR1 SEHNR and CDR2 FQNEAQ (reference sequence). This sequence joins TRBV7-9 and TRBJ2-7, with 11 positions matching TRBD2. The sequenced sample was peripheral blood. This sequence originates from a human donor in a cohort sampled during active COVID-19. The CDR3: CASSLGLAGGEQYF. DNA of the CDR3: TGTGCCAGCAGCTTAGGTCTAGCGGGAGGCGAGCAGTACTTC.